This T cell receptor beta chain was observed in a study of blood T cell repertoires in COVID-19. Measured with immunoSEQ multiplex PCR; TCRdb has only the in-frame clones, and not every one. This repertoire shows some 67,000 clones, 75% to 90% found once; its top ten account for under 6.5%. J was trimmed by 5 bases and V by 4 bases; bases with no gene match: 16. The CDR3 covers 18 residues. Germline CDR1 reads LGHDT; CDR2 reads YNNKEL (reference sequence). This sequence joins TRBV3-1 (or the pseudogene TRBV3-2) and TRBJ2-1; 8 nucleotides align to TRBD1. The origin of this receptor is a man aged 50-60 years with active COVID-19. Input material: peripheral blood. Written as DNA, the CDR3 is TGTGCCAGCAGCCGCAATAACCTGGCCAGGGGGCGGCACAATGAGCAGTTCTTC. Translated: CASSRNNLARGRHNEQFF.